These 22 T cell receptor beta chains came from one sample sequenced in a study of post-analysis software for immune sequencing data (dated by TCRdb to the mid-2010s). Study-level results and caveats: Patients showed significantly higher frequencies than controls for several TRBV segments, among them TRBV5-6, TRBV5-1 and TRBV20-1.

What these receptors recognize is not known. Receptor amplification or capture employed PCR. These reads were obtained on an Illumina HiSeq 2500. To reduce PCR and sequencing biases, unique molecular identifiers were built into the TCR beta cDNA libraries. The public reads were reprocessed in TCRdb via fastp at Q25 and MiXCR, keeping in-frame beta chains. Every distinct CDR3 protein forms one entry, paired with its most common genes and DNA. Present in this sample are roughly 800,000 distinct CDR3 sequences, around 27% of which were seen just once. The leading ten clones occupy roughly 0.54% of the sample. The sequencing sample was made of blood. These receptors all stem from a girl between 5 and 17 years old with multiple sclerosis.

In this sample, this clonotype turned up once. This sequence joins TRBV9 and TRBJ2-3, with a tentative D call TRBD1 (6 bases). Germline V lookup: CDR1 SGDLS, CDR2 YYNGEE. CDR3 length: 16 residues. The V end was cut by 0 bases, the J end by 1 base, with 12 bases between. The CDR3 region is CASSVAPGGGTDTQYF. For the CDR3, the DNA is TGTGCCAGCAGCGTAGCTCCTGGGGGCGGCACAGATACGCAGTATTTT.

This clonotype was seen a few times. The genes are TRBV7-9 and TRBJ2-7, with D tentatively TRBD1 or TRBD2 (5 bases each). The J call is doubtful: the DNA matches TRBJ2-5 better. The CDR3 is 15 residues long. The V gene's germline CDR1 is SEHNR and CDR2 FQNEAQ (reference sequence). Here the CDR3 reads CASSFPGTRTETQYF. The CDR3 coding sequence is TGTGCCAGCAGCTTTCCCGGGACCCGTACGGAGACCCAGTACTTC.

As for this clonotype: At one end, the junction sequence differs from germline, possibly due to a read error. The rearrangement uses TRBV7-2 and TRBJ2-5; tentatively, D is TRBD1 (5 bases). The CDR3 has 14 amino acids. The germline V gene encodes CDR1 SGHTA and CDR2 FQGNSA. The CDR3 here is CPSSEYRSWETQYF. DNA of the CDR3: TGCCCCAGCAGCGAATACAGGAGTTGGGAGACCCAGTACTTC.

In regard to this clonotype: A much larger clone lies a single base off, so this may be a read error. The CDR3 DNA reads as TGTGCCAGCTCAATAACAGGGGGCGGTTACGGGCAGTACTTC. Its protein product is CASSITGGGYGQYF. The chain employs TRBV9 and TRBJ2-7, with TRBD1 matching over 9 bases. Looked up from germline, CDR1 is SGDLS and CDR2 is YYNGEE. CDR3 length: 14 amino acids.

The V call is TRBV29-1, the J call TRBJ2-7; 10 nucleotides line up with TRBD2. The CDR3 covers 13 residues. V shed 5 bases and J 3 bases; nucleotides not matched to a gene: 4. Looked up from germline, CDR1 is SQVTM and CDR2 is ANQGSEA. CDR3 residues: CSVWGTSVYEQYF. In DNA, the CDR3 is TGCAGCGTTTGGGGGACTAGCGTCTACGAGCAGTACTTC.

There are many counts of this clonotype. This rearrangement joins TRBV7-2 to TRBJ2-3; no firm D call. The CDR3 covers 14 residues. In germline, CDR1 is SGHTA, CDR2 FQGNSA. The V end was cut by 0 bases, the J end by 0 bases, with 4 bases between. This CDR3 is CASSLAGSTDTQYF. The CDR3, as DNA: TGTGCCAGCAGCTTAGCGGGGAGCACAGATACGCAGTATTTT.

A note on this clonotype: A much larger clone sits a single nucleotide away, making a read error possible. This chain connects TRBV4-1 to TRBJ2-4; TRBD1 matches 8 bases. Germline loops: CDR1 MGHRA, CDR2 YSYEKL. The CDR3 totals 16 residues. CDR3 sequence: CASSHLPGTGKNIRYF. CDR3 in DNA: TGCGCCAGCAGCCATTTACCCGGGACAGGCAAAAACATTCGGTACTTC.

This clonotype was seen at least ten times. CDR3 loop: CASNSGSSGPRYGYEQFF. The CDR3 DNA is TGTGCCAGCAACAGCGGGTCTAGCGGGCCCCGATACGGCTATGAGCAGTTCTTC. This rearrangement joins TRBV7-8 to TRBJ2-1; 8 bases align to TRBD2. From germline, CDR1 is SGHVS and CDR2 FQNEAQ. The length of the CDR3 is 18 residues. V lost 7 bases to trimming and J lost 8 bases; unmatched junction nucleotides: 22.

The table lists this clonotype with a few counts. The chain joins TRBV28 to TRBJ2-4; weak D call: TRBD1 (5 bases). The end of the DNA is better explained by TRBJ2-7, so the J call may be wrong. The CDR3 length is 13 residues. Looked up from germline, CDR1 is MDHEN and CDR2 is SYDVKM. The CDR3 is CASSWGGAYEQYF. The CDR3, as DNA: TGTGCCAGCAGTTGGGGCGGAGCCTACGAGCAGTACTTC.

The CDR3 DNA follows: TGCGCCAGCAGCTTGGCCGCGTCAGCCAAAAACATTCAGTACTTC. This codes for CASSLAASAKNIQYF. J is TRBJ2-7 and V is TRBV5-1, with D unresolved. The better agreement between TRBJ2-4 and the DNA end casts doubt on the J call. From germline, CDR1 is SGHRS and CDR2 YFSETQ. The CDR3 runs 15 residues.

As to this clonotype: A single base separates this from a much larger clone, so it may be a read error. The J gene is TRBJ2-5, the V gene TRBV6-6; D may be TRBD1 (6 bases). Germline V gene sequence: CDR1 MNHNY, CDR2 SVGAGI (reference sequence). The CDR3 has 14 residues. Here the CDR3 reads CASKPGHLQETRYF. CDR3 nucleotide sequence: TGTGCCAGCAAACCGGGACACCTCCAGGAGACCCGGTACTTC.

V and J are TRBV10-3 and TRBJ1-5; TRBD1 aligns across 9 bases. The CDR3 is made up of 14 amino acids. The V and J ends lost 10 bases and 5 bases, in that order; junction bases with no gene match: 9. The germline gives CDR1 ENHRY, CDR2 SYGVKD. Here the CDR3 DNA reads TGTGCCACCTCCCCATGGACAGGGGATCAGCCCCAGCATTTT. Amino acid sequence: CATSPWTGDQPQHF.

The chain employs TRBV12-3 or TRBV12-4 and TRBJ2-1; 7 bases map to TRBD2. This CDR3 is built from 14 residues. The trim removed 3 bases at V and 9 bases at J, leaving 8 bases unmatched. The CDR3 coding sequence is TGTGCCAGCAGTTTGATGGCGGGAGCGGCTGAGCAGTTCTTC. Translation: CASSLMAGAAEQFF.

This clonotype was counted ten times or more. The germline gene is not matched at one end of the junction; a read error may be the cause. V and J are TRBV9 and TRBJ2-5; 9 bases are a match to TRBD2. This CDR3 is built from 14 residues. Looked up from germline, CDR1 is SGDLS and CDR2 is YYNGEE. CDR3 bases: TGCGCCAGCAGTGTGACTAGCGGATCAGAGACCCAGTACTTC. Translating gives CASSVTSGSETQYF.

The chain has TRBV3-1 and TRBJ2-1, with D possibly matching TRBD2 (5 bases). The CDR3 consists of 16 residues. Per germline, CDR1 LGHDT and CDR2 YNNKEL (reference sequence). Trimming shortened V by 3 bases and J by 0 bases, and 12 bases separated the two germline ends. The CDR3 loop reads CASSHRTGSSYNEQFF. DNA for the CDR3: TGTGCCAGCAGCCACCGGACGGGAAGCTCCTACAATGAGCAGTTCTTC.

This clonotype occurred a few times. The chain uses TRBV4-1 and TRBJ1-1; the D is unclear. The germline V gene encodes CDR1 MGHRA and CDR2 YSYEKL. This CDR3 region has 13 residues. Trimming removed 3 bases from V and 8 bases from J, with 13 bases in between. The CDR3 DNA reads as TGCGCCAGCAGCCACATAACCGGGGTCGAAGCTTTCTTT. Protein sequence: CASSHITGVEAFF.

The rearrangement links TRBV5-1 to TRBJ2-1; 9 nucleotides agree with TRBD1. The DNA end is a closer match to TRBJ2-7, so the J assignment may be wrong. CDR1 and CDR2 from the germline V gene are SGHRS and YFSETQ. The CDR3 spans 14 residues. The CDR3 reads CASSPGQGMREQYF. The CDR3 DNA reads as TGCGCCAGCAGCCCAGGACAGGGGATGAGGGAGCAGTACTTC.

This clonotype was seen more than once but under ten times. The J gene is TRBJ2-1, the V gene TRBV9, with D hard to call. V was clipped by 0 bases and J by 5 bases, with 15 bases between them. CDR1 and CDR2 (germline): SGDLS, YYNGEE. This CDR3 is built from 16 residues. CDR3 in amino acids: CASSVAPGPTHNEQFF. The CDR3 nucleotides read TGTGCCAGCAGCGTAGCTCCAGGCCCCACCCACAATGAGCAGTTCTTC.

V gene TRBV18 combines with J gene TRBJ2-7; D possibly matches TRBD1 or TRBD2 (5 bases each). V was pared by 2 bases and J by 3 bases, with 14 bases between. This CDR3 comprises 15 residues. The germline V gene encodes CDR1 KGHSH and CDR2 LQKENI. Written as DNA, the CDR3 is TGTGCCAGCTCACCAGGGACCTACAGCCTCTACGAGCAGTACTTC. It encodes CASSPGTYSLYEQYF. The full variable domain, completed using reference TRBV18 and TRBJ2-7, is NAGVMQNPRHLVRRRGQEARLRCSPMKGHSHVYWYRQLPEEGLKFMVYLQKENIIDESGMPKERFSAEFPKEGPSILRIQQVVRGDSAAYFCASSPGTYSLYEQYFGPGTRLTVT.

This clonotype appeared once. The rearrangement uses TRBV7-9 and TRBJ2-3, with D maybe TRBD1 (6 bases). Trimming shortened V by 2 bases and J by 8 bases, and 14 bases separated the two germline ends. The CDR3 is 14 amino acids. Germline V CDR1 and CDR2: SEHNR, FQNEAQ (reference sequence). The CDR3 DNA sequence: TGTGCCAGCAGCTTACCTTTGACAGGTGGTACGCAGTATTTT. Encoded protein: CASSLPLTGGTQYF.

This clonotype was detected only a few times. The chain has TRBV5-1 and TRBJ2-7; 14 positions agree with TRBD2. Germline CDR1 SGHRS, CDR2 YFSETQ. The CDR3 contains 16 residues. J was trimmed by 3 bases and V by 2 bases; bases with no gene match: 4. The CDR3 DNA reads TGCGCCAGCAGCTTTGGACTAGCGGGAGGTTTCTACGAGCAGTACTTC. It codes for CASSFGLAGGFYEQYF. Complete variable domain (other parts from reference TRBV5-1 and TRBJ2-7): KAGVTQTPRYLIKTRGQQVTLSCSPISGHRSVSWYQQTPGQGLQFLFEYFSETQRNKGNFPGRFSGRQFSNSRSEMNVSTLELGDSALYLCASSFGLAGGFYEQYFGPGTRLTVT.

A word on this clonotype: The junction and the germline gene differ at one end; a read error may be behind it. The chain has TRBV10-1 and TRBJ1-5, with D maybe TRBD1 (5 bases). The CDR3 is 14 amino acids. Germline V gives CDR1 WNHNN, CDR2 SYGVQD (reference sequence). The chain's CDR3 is CASSDSGFNRPQHF. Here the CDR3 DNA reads TGCGCCAGCAGCGACTCAGGGTTCAATCGGCCCCAGCATTTT.